This T cell receptor (beta chain) was found in a study of PD-1 blockade in classical Hodgkin lymphoma. All patients relapsed after autologous stem cell transplantation, and brentuximab vedotin exposure varied. Only a few counts were recorded for this clone. Its antigen is currently unknown. The CDR3 runs 17 residues. CDR1 and CDR2 (germline): SGHDN, FVKESK. V was pared by 0 bases and J by 4 bases, with 16 bases between. The table came from immunoSEQ multiplex PCR; TCRdb's copy has only in-frame clones and leaves some out. Of 24,000 or so clones listed, about 83% are singletons. The study's findings and limits: Patients who began taking nivolumab under 1 year after ASCT were left out. Reports indicated that newly diagnosed patients had lower baseline TCR diversity than healthy donors did.

Sequencing was performed on peripheral blood mononuclear cells (PBMCs), taken before the second cycle of nivolumab. The chain is built from TRBV14 and TRBJ2-4, with TRBD1 as a possible D gene (5 bases). The origin of this receptor is a human donor with classical Hodgkin lymphoma. DNA of the CDR3: TGTGCCAGCAGCCAAGATTCTATGGCAGGGTCAAAAAACATTCAGTACTTC. Protein: CASSQDSMAGSKNIQYF.